This TCR beta chain stems from a study of cytomegalovirus exposure and HLA in healthy donors. Regarding the study as a whole: TCR sequences were mostly rare, though some public TCRs occurred in many donors.

Profiling relied on immunoSEQ multiplex PCR, and the TCRdb table lists in-frame clones only, not all of them. The sample includes under 80,000 clones, 94% seen only once; the top ten take over 2%. V lost 7 bases to trimming and J lost 2 bases; unmatched junction nucleotides: 11. This CDR3 region has 16 residues. Germline CDR1 is SNHLY and CDR2 is FYNNEI. The table lists this clone with a count of one. Its target is unknown. The rearrangement joins TRBV2 to TRBJ2-1; 7 positions agree with TRBD1. Sample: PBMCs. This clonotype was obtained from a woman aged 18-29 years in good health and CMV-seronegative. In nucleotides, the CDR3 is TGTGCCAGCAATAGTGATGGGACAGTGGCCTACAATGAGCAGTTCTTC. Translating gives CASNSDGTVAYNEQFF.